The clone carrying this TCR beta chain was seen only once. Its antigen remains unidentified. Germline V gives CDR1 SNHLY, CDR2 FYNNEI. The CDR3 totals 13 residues. V lost 4 bases, J lost 4 bases, and 9 bases lay in between. Profiled with immunoSEQ multiplex PCR; TCRdb holds only in-frame clones, not every one. The sample holds 20,000 to 25,000 clones, about 80% seen once. Each case's diagnosis was confirmed by two pathologists on H&E. The data are from a study of immune evolution from preneoplasia to lung adenocarcinoma. Study-wide results and caveats: Compared with EGFR-mutant or double wild-type lesions, KRAS-mutant nodules were more clonal. Top clone frequencies peaked in normal lung, apparently declining through invasive adenocarcinoma.

The V gene is TRBV2, the J gene TRBJ2-3; D is unresolved. The sample taken for sequencing was FFPE invasive lung adenocarcinoma tissue. The sequence derives from a person aged 60 to 70 with lung adenocarcinoma. DNA of the CDR3: TGTGCCAGCAGTGTAGTGGGGTCAGATACGCAGTATTTT. Its translation is CASSVVGSDTQYF.